The subject of this entry is one T cell receptor beta chain. This sample also contains other DNA sequences that code for the same CDR3. This sample stems from a study of blood T cell repertoires in COVID-19. Clones were sequenced by immunoSEQ multiplex PCR, and TCRdb holds only the in-frame ones, with some missing. The data contain 200,000 or so clones, 65% to 90% of them seen just once; the ten biggest clones take up around 4%. Enrollees, about 18 to 89 years old, lived in around 23 US areas. V lost 6 bases to trimming and J lost 6 bases, with 11 bases between them. Per germline, CDR1 MDHEN and CDR2 SYDVKM. The CDR3 sequence is 12 residues long.

What was sequenced was PBMCs or T cells enriched from blood (not recorded which). The chain has TRBV28 and TRBJ1-2, with a possible D match to TRBD1 (6 bases). The TCR originated in a woman in her forties with acute COVID-19. CDR3 nucleotide sequence: TGTGCCAGCAGGCGACAGGAGGATGGCTACACCTTC. Protein sequence: CASRRQEDGYTF.